The 15 T cell receptor beta chains presented below share a single source sample, sequenced in a study of CD8 T cells in ankylosing spondylitis. Each CDR3 protein gets one entry after TCRdb re-called the 5' RACE reads with MiXCR. The table shows fewer than 250,000 distinct CDR3 sequences, with roughly a tenth occurring only once. Sequencing was carried out using blood, either unsorted or a sorted T cell fraction (not recorded which). The receptors originated from a male donor with ankylosing spondylitis or in good health (not recorded which).

This clonotype was seen ten or more times. The V call is TRBV5-1, the J call TRBJ2-7, with D possibly being TRBD1 or TRBD2 (7 bases each). Germline CDR1 is SGHRS and CDR2 is YFSETQ. Trimming took 3 bases from V and 5 from J, leaving 18 bases between them. The CDR3 totals 15 residues. CDR3 sequence reads: CASSSREGARDEQYF. Written as DNA, the CDR3 is TGCGCCAGCAGCTCCAGGGAGGGGGCGAGGGACGAGCAGTACTTC.

There are many counts of this clonotype. This chain joins TRBV3-1 and TRBJ2-3; 7 bases match TRBD2. The length of the CDR3 is 16 residues. Per the germline V gene, CDR1 is LGHDT and CDR2 is YNNKEL (reference sequence). Trimming cost V 5 bases and J 5 bases; bases outside gene matches: 13. The CDR3 bases are TGTGCCAGCAGCTCCGGGACTATGCGGACCGGAGATACGCAGTATTTT. This translates into CASSSGTMRTGDTQYF.

This clonotype turned up a few times. The chain employs TRBV7-2 and TRBJ2-1, with no clear D. CDR1 and CDR2 from the germline V gene are SGHTA and FQGNSA. The ends were cut back, 8 bases at V and 0 bases at J, with 11 bases in the middle. This CDR3 is built from 14 residues. The CDR3 loop is CASAASSSYNEQFF. CDR3 in DNA: TGTGCCAGCGCAGCGTCGAGCTCCTACAATGAGCAGTTCTTC.

Only a few counts were recorded for this clonotype. One base away lies a much larger clone, so this may be a sequencing read error. The chain uses TRBV7-9 and TRBJ2-1; D is unclear. V was shortened by 4 bases and J by 1 base, with 5 bases between the two germline ends. The CDR3 consists of 13 residues. Per germline, CDR1 SEHNR and CDR2 FQNEAQ (reference sequence). This chain's CDR3 is CASSWGSYNEQFF. The CDR3 coding sequence is TGTGCCAGCAGCTGGGGTTCCTACAATGAGCAGTTCTTC.

In this sample, this clonotype turned up many times. This chain links TRBV5-1 with TRBJ2-2; D ambiguous. Per germline, CDR1 SGHRS and CDR2 YFSETQ. Trimming took 0 bases from V and 2 from J, leaving 8 bases between them. The CDR3 is made up of 15 amino acids. The CDR3 here is CASSLGTYNTGELFF. The CDR3 DNA follows: TGCGCCAGCAGCTTGGGGACGTACAACACCGGGGAGCTGTTTTTT.

The chain recombines TRBV10-2 with TRBJ1-1; 8 bases map to TRBD1. Trimming at V came to 8 bases and at J to 10 bases, leaving 18 bases not matched to a gene. Looked up from germline, CDR1 is WSHSY and CDR2 is SAAADI. CDR3 length: 15 amino acids. The DNA for the CDR3 is TGCGCCAGCCTATCCCCCGGGACAGGCCTTGGAGGAGCTTTCTTT. This gives the protein CASLSPGTGLGGAFF.

This clonotype was counted many times. V is TRBV6-1 and J is TRBJ2-6, with a tentative D call TRBD1 (6 bases). The CDR3 is 13 amino acids. Trimming stripped 6 bases from V and 11 bases from J, with 14 bases between. Germline V gene data show CDR1 as MNHNS and CDR2 as SASEGT. The CDR3 loop reads CASSPRTVHVLTF. CDR3 bases: TGTGCCAGCAGCCCGAGGACAGTTCACGTCCTGACTTTC.

This clonotype was observed at least ten times. The V and J genes are TRBV4-1 and TRBJ1-1; possibly TRBD1 for D (6 bases). V gave up 1 base and J gave up 4 bases, with 10 bases separating them. The CDR3 consists of 14 residues. Germline V gives CDR1 MGHRA, CDR2 YSYEKL. This CDR3 reads CASSQVGGGTEAFF. In DNA, the CDR3 is TGCGCCAGCAGCCAAGTGGGGGGCGGCACTGAAGCTTTCTTT.

This clonotype was counted many times. V usage is TRBV20-1 and J usage is TRBJ2-1; 8 bases fit TRBD2. Per the germline V gene, CDR1 is DFQATT and CDR2 is SNEGSKA (reference sequence). CDR3 size: 14 residues. Trimming removed 6 bases from V and 4 bases from J; junction bases left unmatched: 8. The CDR3 sequence is CSARSGRGYNEQFF. The CDR3 nucleotides read TGCAGTGCCCGGAGCGGGAGAGGGTACAATGAGCAGTTCTTC.

This clonotype was observed many times. The CDR3 is CAISEGAGLHNEQFF. In DNA form, the CDR3 reads TGTGCCATCAGTGAGGGAGCGGGACTCCACAATGAGCAGTTCTTC. The V and J genes are TRBV10-3 and TRBJ2-1, with 7 bases aligning to TRBD2. With 2 bases clipped from V and 5 bases from J, the junction kept 6 bases outside the gene matches. Germline V lookup: CDR1 ENHRY, CDR2 SYGVKD. The CDR3 runs to 15 residues.

This clonotype was picked up many times. The chain employs TRBV20-1 and TRBJ1-1; no clear D gene. V lost 0 bases, J lost 4 bases, and 6 bases lay in between. The CDR3 spans 12 residues. Germline V gene data show CDR1 as DFQATT and CDR2 as SNEGSKA (reference sequence). CDR3 bases: TGCAGTGCTAGAGAGAAGGGCACTGAAGCTTTCTTT. Encoded protein: CSAREKGTEAFF.

This clonotype showed up just a few times. J is TRBJ2-6 and V is TRBV19; D is uncertain. The CDR3 loop spans 14 amino acids. The ends were cut back, 3 bases at V and 0 bases at J, with 3 bases in the middle. Germline V gene lookup returns CDR1 LNHDA and CDR2 SQIVND (reference sequence). This chain's CDR3 is CASSMDSGANVLTF. CDR3 DNA sequence: TGTGCCAGTAGTATGGACTCTGGGGCCAACGTCCTGACTTTC.

This clonotype was detected a few times. The chain employs TRBV4-1 and TRBJ2-2; TRBD2 might be the D (5 bases). Germline-derived CDR1 and CDR2 are MGHRA and YSYEKL. Deletions cut 7 bases from V and 6 bases from J, with 21 bases between. CDR3 length: 16 amino acids. CDR3 residues: CASTKVGLMVSGELFF. CDR3 nucleotides: TGCGCCAGCACTAAAGTCGGACTGATGGTGTCCGGGGAGCTGTTTTTT.

This clonotype was counted ten times or more. The CDR3 coding sequence is TGTGCCAGCAGCCAGACAGGGCCAGATACGCAGTATTTT. It specifies CASSQTGPDTQYF. The chain uses TRBV5-5 and TRBJ2-3; 7 positions agree with TRBD1. V gave up 4 bases and J gave up 4 bases; unmatched junction bases: 3. Germline V gives CDR1 SGHKS, CDR2 YYEKEE (reference sequence). The CDR3 length is 13 residues.

This clonotype was seen ten or more times. The CDR3 region has the DNA TGCGCCAGCAGCAAAGCACTTAACACCGGGGAGCTGTTTTTT. Protein product: CASSKALNTGELFF. The rearrangement joins TRBV5-1 to TRBJ2-2, with D unresolved. The CDR3 sequence is 14 residues long. The V gene's germline CDR1 is SGHRS and CDR2 YFSETQ. Trimming took 4 bases from V and 2 from J, leaving 9 bases between them.